Shown below are 2 T cell receptor beta chains from a single sample sequenced in a study of cytomegalovirus exposure and HLA in healthy donors. It was with 60 Vbeta and 13 Jbeta primers that the PCR ran. Assay used: immunoSEQ multiplex PCR; TCRdb lists only in-frame clones, some missing. This sample has roughly 150,000 clones; approximately 79% occur once, and the top ten carry 6.5% to 7.5%. The specimen was PBMCs. These receptors all come from a woman aged 45-65 years in good health and CMV-seropositive.

The chain couples TRBV10-2 to TRBJ2-2; tentatively, D is TRBD1 (5 bases). The germline gives CDR1 WSHSY, CDR2 SAAADI. Trimming took off 6 bases at V and 5 bases at J, with 13 bases between the two ends. The CDR3 totals 14 residues. CDR3 protein: CASRDRTGTGELFF. The CDR3 DNA reads as TGCGCCAGCAGAGACAGAACCGGAACCGGGGAGCTGTTTTTT.

The table lists this clone with a count of one. The chain links TRBV7-9 to TRBJ2-3; 11 bases match TRBD2. Trimming cost V 5 bases and J 5 bases; bases outside gene matches: 9. The germline gives CDR1 SEHNR, CDR2 FQNEAQ (reference sequence). The CDR3 covers 16 residues. The CDR3 is CASSETSGGSIDTQYF. The CDR3 nucleotides are TGTGCCAGCAGCGAAACTAGCGGGGGTTCGATAGATACGCAGTATTTT.